The present T cell receptor beta chain was sequenced within a study of persistence of HIV-infected CD4 T cells. In its sample, this clone was seen a few times. The target antigen is unknown. The libraries were made with immunoSEQ version 4 in survey mode. Using immunoSEQ multiplex PCR, the repertoire was profiled, and TCRdb retains in-frame clones only, with some absent. This sample has approximately 20,000 clones, with approximately 60% found just once. An overlapping HIV-1 Gag peptide pool stimulated these cells at about 1 ug/peptide/mL. Sorting of responding CD4+ T cells relied on upregulated CD40 ligand together with CD69. CD4+ T cell counts exceeded 400 cells/uL; CMV serology was positive. The TCR sequence derives from an adult woman with HIV who was CMV-seropositive. Sample: CD4+ T cells sorted from PBMCs after 18-hour stimulation, taken from a patient who received antiretroviral therapy.

For the CDR3, the DNA is TGTGCCAGCAGCCCCCCCGGACCCGGATCTAATTCACCCCTCCACTTT. Translating it yields CASSPPGPGSNSPLHF. The rearrangement links TRBV28 to TRBJ1-6; D gene unclear. Trimming pared 6 bases from V and 6 bases from J, leaving 18 bases between. Looked up from germline, CDR1 is MDHEN and CDR2 is SYDVKM. This CDR3 is built from 16 residues.